This entry lists 20 T cell receptor beta chains sequenced from one sample in a study of blood T cell repertoires in COVID-19. Profiling relied on immunoSEQ multiplex PCR, and the TCRdb table lists in-frame clones only, not all of them. This table holds a few hundred thousand clones, approximately 86% found once. Source material: peripheral blood. These receptor sequences come from a woman aged 55-70 years with COVID-19, enrolled during active disease.

This clone was observed a single time. The gene calls are TRBV18 and TRBJ2-3; D not resolved. Per the germline V gene, CDR1 is KGHSH and CDR2 is LQKENI. V was clipped by 6 bases and J by 0 bases, with 10 bases between them. The CDR3 length is 14 residues. The CDR3 spells CASSRLLSTDTQYF. The CDR3 bases are TGTGCCAGCTCGCGCCTTTTGAGCACAGATACGCAGTATTTT.

The chain couples TRBV7-3 to TRBJ2-2, with 12 nucleotides matching TRBD2. CDR3 size: 17 residues. Trimming took 5 bases from V and 5 from J; bases not matched to a gene: 9. Germline CDR1 SGHTA, CDR2 FQGTGA. The CDR3: CASSLGPSGRGTGELFF. The CDR3 DNA sequence: TGTGCCAGCAGCCTCGGGCCTAGCGGGAGGGGTACCGGGGAGCTGTTTTTT.

The chain joins TRBV5-1 to TRBJ2-1; TRBD2 agrees at 13 bases. Germline V gene data show CDR1 as SGHRS and CDR2 as YFSETQ. The CDR3 sequence is 15 residues long. Trimming at V came to 4 bases and at J to 4 bases, leaving 2 bases not matched to a gene. For the CDR3, the DNA is TGCGCCAGCAGCGGGACTAGCGGGATGTACAATGAGCAGTTCTTC. As protein: CASSGTSGMYNEQFF.

The chain employs TRBV19 and TRBJ1-2; D ambiguous. There are 12 residues in the CDR3. Trimming removed 5 bases from V and 8 bases from J, with 12 bases in between. The germline V gene has CDR1 LNHDA and CDR2 SQIVND (reference sequence). The CDR3 region is CASSPRRYGYTF. The CDR3 DNA sequence: TGTGCCAGTAGTCCGCGGCGTTACGGCTACACCTTC.

V and J are TRBV28 and TRBJ1-6; the match to TRBD1 covers 9 bases. Losses at the gene ends were 10 bases for V and 5 bases for J; bases not matched to a gene: 3. CDR1 MDHEN and CDR2 SYDVKM come from the germline V gene. This CDR3 spans 13 amino acids. The CDR3 coding sequence is TGTGCCACCCGGACAGGGGATAATTCACCCCTCCACTTT. Its translation is CATRTGDNSPLHF.

This clone was recorded a few times. The chain employs TRBV28 and TRBJ1-5; TRBD1 might be the D (6 bases). Germline V gives CDR1 MDHEN, CDR2 SYDVKM. The CDR3 consists of 17 residues. V gave up 6 bases and J gave up 0 bases, with 18 bases separating them. The CDR3 loop is CASSPPQGTYSNQPQHF. The CDR3 DNA sequence: TGTGCCAGCAGCCCCCCACAGGGAACTTATAGCAATCAGCCCCAGCATTTT.

The chain uses TRBV27 and TRBJ1-5; D may be TRBD1 (5 bases). Germline loops: CDR1 MNHEY, CDR2 SMNVEV (reference sequence). The germline V and J ends were trimmed by 4 bases and 3 bases, with 13 bases remaining between them. This CDR3 is 15 amino acids long. CDR3 DNA sequence: TGTGCCAGCAGTTCTATGGGGCAATTCAATCAGCCCCAGCATTTT. Its translation: CASSSMGQFNQPQHF.

The chain recombines TRBV7-9 with TRBJ1-1; D is perhaps TRBD1 (6 bases). Germline CDR1 and CDR2: SEHNR and FQNEAQ (reference sequence). This CDR3 spans 15 amino acids. V gave up 6 bases and J gave up 0 bases, with 14 bases separating them. The CDR3 protein is CASSSTGLMNTEAFF. In nucleotides, the CDR3 is TGTGCCAGCAGTTCGACAGGTCTAATGAACACTGAAGCTTTCTTT.

The rearrangement joins TRBV9 to TRBJ2-7; TRBD2 matches at 10 bases. The CDR3 is 15 amino acids. V dropped 0 bases and J dropped 3; count of bases not matched to a gene: 3. The germline gives CDR1 SGDLS, CDR2 YYNGEE. This CDR3 is CASSVDPSGGYEQYF. CDR3 DNA: TGTGCCAGCAGCGTAGATCCTAGCGGGGGCTACGAGCAGTACTTC.

The chain joins TRBV6-5 to TRBJ2-3; perhaps TRBD1 as D (5 bases). Trimming removed 7 bases at V and 0 bases at J, with 11 bases between. The CDR3 consists of 14 residues. CDR1 and CDR2 from the germline V gene are MNHEY and SVGAGI. Written as DNA, the CDR3 is TGTGCCAGCACCCCCAGGGCTAGCACAGATACGCAGTATTTT. Translating gives CASTPRASTDTQYF.

A single count supports this clone. The J gene is TRBJ1-2, the V gene TRBV24-1; D not certain. CDR3 length equals 15 residues. Germline CDR1 is KGHDR and CDR2 is SFDVKD. Trimming shortened V by 5 bases and J by 7 bases, and 19 bases separated the two germline ends. This CDR3 reads CATSAGPTLGGGYTF. CDR3 DNA: TGTGCCACCAGTGCCGGTCCCACCCTCGGTGGTGGCTACACCTTC.

The V gene is TRBV2, the J gene TRBJ1-1; 8 bases line up with TRBD1. Trimming at V came to 6 bases and at J to 1 base, leaving 7 bases not matched to a gene. From germline, CDR1 is SNHLY and CDR2 FYNNEI. CDR3 size: 15 residues. The CDR3 sequence is CASSPGGVRNTEAFF. In DNA, the CDR3 is TGTGCCAGCAGCCCAGGGGGCGTTCGGAACACTGAAGCTTTCTTT.

V gene TRBV5-1 combines with J gene TRBJ2-3; D gene uncertain. V was pared by 0 bases and J by 0 bases, with 11 bases between. Germline CDR1 and CDR2: SGHRS and YFSETQ. This CDR3 comprises 16 residues. The CDR3 loop reads CASSLVDGASTDTQYF. In DNA form, the CDR3 reads TGCGCCAGCAGCTTGGTTGACGGAGCTAGCACAGATACGCAGTATTTT.

In the case of this clone: This same CDR3 is encoded by further DNA sequences in the sample. The gene calls are TRBV6-5 and TRBJ1-1; D is unclear. V lost 5 bases to trimming and J lost 2 bases, with 6 bases between them. The CDR3 has 12 amino acids. Per the germline V gene, CDR1 is MNHEY and CDR2 is SVGAGI. CDR3 sequence: CASSLVNTEAFF. CDR3 nucleotides: TGTGCCAGCAGTCTAGTAAACACTGAAGCTTTCTTT.

This rearrangement joins TRBV7-9 to TRBJ1-1; D perhaps matches TRBD1 (6 bases). Germline V gene lookup returns CDR1 SEHNR and CDR2 FQNEAQ (reference sequence). Trimming left V 5 bases short and J 1 base short, with 14 bases between. CDR3 length: 15 residues. CDR3 loop: CASSIRQAGNTEAFF. The CDR3 nucleotides are TGTGCCAGCAGCATAAGACAGGCTGGGAACACTGAAGCTTTCTTT.

This chain joins TRBV6-6 and TRBJ2-7; 12 bases line up with TRBD1. With V trimmed by 6 bases and J by 7 bases, 7 bases remained unmatched. Germline CDR1 reads MNHNY; CDR2 reads SVGAGI (reference sequence). CDR3 size: 14 residues. CDR3 residues: CASSLGQGAGEQYF. CDR3 coding DNA: TGTGCCAGCAGCTTGGGACAGGGGGCTGGGGAGCAGTACTTC.

The chain uses TRBV5-1 and TRBJ2-5, with 7 nucleotides matching TRBD1. CDR1 is SGHRS and CDR2 is YFSETQ in the germline V gene. This CDR3 contains 14 residues. V was clipped by 4 bases and J by 5 bases; unmatched bases: 8. The CDR3 reads CASSEGQKGETQYF. DNA of the CDR3: TGCGCCAGCAGCGAGGGACAGAAGGGCGAGACCCAGTACTTC.

V usage is TRBV7-8 and J usage is TRBJ1-5; D possibly corresponds to TRBD1 (5 bases). The V gene lost 2 bases and the J gene lost 6 bases, with 8 bases spanning the gap. The CDR3 covers 13 residues. The germline gives CDR1 SGHVS, CDR2 FQNEAQ. CDR3 DNA sequence: TGTGCCAGCAGCTTACAGGGTCGTCAGCCCCAGCATTTT. Translation: CASSLQGRQPQHF.

This chain links TRBV3-1 (or the pseudogene TRBV3-2) with TRBJ1-5; D ambiguous. Germline CDR1 and CDR2: LGHDT and YNNKEL (reference sequence). V lost 8 bases, J lost 0 bases, and 8 bases lay in between. The CDR3 sequence is 13 residues long. This CDR3 is CASGTTSNQPQHF. CDR3 nucleotide sequence: TGTGCCAGCGGCACCACTAGCAATCAGCCCCAGCATTTT.

The chain couples TRBV7-3 to TRBJ2-3; TRBD2 matches 9 bases. Germline CDR1 SGHTA, CDR2 FQGTGA. CDR3 size: 15 residues. Trimming removed 2 bases from V and 5 bases from J; junction bases left unmatched: 5. For the CDR3, the DNA is TGTGCCAGCAGCTTAGGGACTAGCCTGGGAGATACGCAGTATTTT. As protein: CASSLGTSLGDTQYF.